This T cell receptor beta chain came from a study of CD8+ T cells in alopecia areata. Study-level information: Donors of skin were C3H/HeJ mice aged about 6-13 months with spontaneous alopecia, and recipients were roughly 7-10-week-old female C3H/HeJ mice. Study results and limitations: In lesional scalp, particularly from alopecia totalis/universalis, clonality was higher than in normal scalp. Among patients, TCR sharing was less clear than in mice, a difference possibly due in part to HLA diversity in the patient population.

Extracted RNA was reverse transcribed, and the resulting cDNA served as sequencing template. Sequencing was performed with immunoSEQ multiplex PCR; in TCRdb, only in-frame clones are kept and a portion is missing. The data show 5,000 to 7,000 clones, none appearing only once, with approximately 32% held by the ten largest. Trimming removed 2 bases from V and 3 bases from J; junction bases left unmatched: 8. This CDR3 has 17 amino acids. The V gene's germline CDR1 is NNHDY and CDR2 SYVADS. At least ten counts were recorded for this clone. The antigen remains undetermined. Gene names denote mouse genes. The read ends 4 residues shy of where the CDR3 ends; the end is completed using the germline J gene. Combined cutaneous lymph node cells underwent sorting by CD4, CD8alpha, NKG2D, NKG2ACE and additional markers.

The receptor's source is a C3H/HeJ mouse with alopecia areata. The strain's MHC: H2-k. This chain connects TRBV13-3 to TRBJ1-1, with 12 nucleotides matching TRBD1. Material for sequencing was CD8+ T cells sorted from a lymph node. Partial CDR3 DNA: TGTGCCAGCAGTGAGAGGGACAGGGGGCGCAGAGACACA. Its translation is CASSERDRGRRDT. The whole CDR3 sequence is CASSERDRGRRDTEVFF.